This T cell receptor (beta chain) is from a study of CD8 T cells in Susac syndrome. Study outcomes and limitations: Clonal expansion did not appear in Susac syndrome CD4+ T cell repertoires.

With random hexamers, roughly 0.5 to 1 ug RNA was reverse transcribed. One entry per CDR3 protein, called by TCRdb with MiXCR from the immunoSEQ multiplex PCR reads. The sample has over 100,000 distinct CDR3 sequences, approximately 96% seen once; the top ten hold approximately 0.15%. Turning to this clonotype: Its antigen is currently unknown.

The germline V gene encodes CDR1 LGHDT and CDR2 YNNKEL (reference sequence). CDR3 length: 14 amino acids. The V end was cut by 2 bases, the J end by 2 bases, with 9 bases between. The clonotype was recovered from a human donor with Susac syndrome. The sample consisted of CD4+ T cells from PBMCs. V is TRBV3-1 and J is TRBJ1-1; D unresolved. As DNA, the CDR3 is TGTGCCAGCAGCCAAATGACGAGCAACACTGAAGCTTTCTTT. Its protein product is CASSQMTSNTEAFF.